Included here is one TCR beta chain sequence, with context. Its antigen is not identified. Profiling relied on immunoSEQ multiplex PCR, and the TCRdb table lists in-frame clones only, not all of them. The sample lists 1,800 or so clones, roughly 86% seen once, with roughly 11% in the top ten. This CDR3 contains 13 residues. V lost 0 bases and J 3 bases, leaving 4 bases between the germline ends. The germline V gene encodes CDR1 SGHTA and CDR2 FQGTGA. The data were obtained in a study of chemoradiotherapy in HPV16-positive cancers. Study-level points and caveats: During treatment, candidate HPV-specific clones and E7-related motifs expanded in tumor.

This clonotype originated in a human donor with HPV-associated anogenital cancer. The sample was tumor tissue, taken from a patient who underwent chemoradiotherapy. The chain couples TRBV7-3 to TRBJ2-3; D unresolved. CDR3 in amino acids: CASSLTGTDTQYF. The CDR3 nucleotides read TGTGCCAGCAGCTTAACGGGAACAGATACGCAGTATTTT. The full variable domain, rest sourced from reference TRBV7-3 and TRBJ2-3, is GAGVSQTPSNKVTEKGKYVELRCDPISGHTALYWYRQSLGQGPEFLIYFQGTGAADDSGLPNDRFFAVRPEGSVSTLKIQRTERGDSAVYLCASSLTGTDTQYFGPGTRLTVL.